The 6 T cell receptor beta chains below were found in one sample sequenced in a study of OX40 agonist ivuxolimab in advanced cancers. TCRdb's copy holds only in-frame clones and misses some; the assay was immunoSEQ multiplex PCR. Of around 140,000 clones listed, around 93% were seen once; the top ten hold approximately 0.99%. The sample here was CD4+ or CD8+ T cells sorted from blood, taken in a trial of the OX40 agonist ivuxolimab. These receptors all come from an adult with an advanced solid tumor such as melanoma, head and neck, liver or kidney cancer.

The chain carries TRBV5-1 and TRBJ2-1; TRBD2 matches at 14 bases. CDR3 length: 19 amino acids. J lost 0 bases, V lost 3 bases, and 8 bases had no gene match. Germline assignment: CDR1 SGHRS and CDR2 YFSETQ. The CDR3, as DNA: TGCGCCAGCAGCTCGGCGGGACTAGCGGGGGCTTCCTCCTACAATGAGCAGTTCTTC. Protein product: CASSSAGLAGASSYNEQFF.

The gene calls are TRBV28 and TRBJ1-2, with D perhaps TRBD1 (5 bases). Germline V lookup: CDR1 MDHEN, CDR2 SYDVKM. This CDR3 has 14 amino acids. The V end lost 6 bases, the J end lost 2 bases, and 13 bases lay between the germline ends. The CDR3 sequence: CASRTLGLNYGYTF. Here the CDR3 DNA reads TGTGCCAGCAGAACCCTGGGACTGAACTATGGCTACACCTTC.

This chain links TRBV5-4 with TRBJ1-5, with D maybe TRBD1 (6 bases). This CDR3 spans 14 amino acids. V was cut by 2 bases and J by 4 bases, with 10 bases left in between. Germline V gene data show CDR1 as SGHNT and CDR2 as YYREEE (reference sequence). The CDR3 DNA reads TGTGCCAGCAGCTTACAGGGCGGAAATCAGCCCCAGCATTTT. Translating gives CASSLQGGNQPQHF.

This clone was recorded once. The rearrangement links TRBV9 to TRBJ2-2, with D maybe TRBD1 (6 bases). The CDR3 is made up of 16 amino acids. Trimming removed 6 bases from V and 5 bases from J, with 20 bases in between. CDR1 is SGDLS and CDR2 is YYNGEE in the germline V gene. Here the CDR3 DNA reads TGTGCCAGCACGCCCGATGTACAGGGCTGGACCGGGGAGCTGTTTTTT. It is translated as CASTPDVQGWTGELFF.

Here the CDR3 reads CASSYSEGPLQETQYF. In DNA form, the CDR3 reads TGTGCCAGCAGTTACTCCGAGGGGCCACTCCAAGAGACCCAGTACTTC. This chain uses TRBV6-5 with TRBJ2-5; either TRBD1 or TRBD2 may supply D (5 bases each). CDR3 length equals 16 residues. Germline V gene lookup returns CDR1 MNHEY and CDR2 SVGAGI. V lost 0 bases and J 1 base, leaving 12 bases between the germline ends.

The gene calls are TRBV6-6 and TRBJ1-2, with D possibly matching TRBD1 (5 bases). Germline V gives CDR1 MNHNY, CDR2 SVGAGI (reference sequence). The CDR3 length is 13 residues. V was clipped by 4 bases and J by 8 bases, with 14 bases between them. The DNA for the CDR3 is TGTGCCAGCAGTTTAAAGGGAAAGGGGGGCTACACCTTC. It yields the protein CASSLKGKGGYTF.